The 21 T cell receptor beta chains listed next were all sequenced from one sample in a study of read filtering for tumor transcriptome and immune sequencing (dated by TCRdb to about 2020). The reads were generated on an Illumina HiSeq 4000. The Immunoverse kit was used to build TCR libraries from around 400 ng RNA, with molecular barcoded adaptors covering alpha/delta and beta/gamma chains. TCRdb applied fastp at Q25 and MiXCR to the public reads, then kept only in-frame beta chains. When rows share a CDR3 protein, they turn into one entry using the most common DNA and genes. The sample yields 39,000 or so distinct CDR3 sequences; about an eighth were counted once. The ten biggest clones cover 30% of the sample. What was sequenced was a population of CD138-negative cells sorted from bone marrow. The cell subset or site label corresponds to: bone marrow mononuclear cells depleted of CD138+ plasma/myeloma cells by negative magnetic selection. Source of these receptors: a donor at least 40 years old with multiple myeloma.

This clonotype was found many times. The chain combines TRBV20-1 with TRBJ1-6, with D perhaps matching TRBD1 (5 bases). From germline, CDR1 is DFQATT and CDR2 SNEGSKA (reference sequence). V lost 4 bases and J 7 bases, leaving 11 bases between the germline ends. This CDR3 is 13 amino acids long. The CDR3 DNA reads TGCAGTGCTATGGGACCGGTAAATTCACCCCTCCACTTT. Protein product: CSAMGPVNSPLHF.

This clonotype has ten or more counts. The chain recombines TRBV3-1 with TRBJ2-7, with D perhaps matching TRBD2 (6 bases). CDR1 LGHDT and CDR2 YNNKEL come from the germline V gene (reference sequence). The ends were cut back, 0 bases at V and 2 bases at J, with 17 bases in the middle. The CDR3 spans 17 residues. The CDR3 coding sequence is TGTGCCAGCAGCCAAGATTGGGGCGGGAACCCAGCCTACGAGCAGTACTTC. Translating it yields CASSQDWGGNPAYEQYF.

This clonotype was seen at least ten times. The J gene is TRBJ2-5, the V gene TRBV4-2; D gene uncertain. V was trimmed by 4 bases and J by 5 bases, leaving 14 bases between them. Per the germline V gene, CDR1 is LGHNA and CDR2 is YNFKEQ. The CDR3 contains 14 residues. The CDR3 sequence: CASSLPGQKETQYF. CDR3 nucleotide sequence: TGTGCCAGCAGCCTCCCCGGGCAGAAGGAGACCCAGTACTTC.

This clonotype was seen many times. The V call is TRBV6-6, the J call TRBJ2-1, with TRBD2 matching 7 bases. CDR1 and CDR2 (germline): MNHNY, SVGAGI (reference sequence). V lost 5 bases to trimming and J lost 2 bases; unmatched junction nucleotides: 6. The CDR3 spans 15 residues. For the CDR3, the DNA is TGTGCCAGCAGTCCACTAGCGAACCCCTACAATGAGCAGTTCTTC. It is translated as CASSPLANPYNEQFF.

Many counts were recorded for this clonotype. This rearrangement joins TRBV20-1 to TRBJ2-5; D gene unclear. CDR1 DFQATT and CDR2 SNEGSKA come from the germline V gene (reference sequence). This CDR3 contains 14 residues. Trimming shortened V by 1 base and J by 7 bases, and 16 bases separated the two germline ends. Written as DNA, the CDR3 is TGCAGTGCTAGAGTCGGGCCCTACCTTGGGACCCAGTACTTC. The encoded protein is CSARVGPYLGTQYF.

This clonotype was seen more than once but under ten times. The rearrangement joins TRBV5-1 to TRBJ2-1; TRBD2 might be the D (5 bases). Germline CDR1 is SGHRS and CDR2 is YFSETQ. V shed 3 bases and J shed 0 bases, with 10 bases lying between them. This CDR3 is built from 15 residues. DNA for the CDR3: TGCGCCAGCAGCTCAGCGGTGAGCTCCTACAATGAGCAGTTCTTC. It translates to CASSSAVSSYNEQFF.

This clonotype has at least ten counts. CDR3 amino acids: CASSPREWSRVSYEQYF. DNA for the CDR3: TGTGCCAGCTCACCACGAGAGTGGTCGAGGGTCTCCTACGAGCAGTACTTC. The chain links TRBV18 to TRBJ2-7, with D tentatively TRBD2 (5 bases). Trimming stripped 1 base from V and 0 bases from J, with 16 bases between. This CDR3 is built from 17 residues. The V gene's germline CDR1 is KGHSH and CDR2 LQKENI.

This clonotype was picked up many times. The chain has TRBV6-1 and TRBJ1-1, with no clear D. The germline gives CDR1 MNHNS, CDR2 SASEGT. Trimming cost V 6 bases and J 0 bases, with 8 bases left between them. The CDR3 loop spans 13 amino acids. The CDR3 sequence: CASRASLNTEAFF. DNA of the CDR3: TGTGCCAGCAGGGCATCCCTGAACACTGAAGCTTTCTTT.

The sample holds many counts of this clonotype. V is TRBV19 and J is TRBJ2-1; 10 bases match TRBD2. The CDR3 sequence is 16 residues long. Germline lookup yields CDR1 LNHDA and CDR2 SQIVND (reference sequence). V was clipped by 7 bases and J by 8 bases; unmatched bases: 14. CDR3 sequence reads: CASKGPGLASLYEQFF. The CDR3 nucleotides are TGTGCCAGTAAGGGACCGGGACTAGCGTCCCTTTATGAGCAGTTCTTC.

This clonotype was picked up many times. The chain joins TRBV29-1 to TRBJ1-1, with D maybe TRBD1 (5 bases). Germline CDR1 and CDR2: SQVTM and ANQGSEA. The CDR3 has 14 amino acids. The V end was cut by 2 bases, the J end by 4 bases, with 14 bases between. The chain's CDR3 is CSVEPRRGGTEAFF. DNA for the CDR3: TGCAGCGTTGAACCTCGACGGGGGGGCACTGAAGCTTTCTTT.

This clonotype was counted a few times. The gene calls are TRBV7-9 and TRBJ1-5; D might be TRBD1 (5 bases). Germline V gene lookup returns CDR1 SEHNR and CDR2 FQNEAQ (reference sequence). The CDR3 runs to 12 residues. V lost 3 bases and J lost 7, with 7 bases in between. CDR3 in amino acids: CASSLGGQPQHF. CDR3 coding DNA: TGTGCCAGCAGCTTGGGGGGGCAGCCCCAGCATTTT.

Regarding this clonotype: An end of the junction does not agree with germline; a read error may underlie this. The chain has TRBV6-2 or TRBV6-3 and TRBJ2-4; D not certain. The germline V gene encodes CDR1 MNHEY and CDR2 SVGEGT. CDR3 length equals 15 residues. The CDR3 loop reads CASSYSAKFADIQYF. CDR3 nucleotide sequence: TGCGCCAGCAGTTACTCGGCAAAGTTCGCGGACATTCAGTACTTC.

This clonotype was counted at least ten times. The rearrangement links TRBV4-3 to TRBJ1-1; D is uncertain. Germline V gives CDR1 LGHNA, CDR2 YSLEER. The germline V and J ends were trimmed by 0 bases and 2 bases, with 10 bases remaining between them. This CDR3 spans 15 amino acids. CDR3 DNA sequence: TGCGCCAGCAGCCAAGAGTCGACCAGAAACACTGAAGCTTTCTTT. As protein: CASSQESTRNTEAFF.

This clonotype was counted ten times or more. The CDR3 spells CATSSRTSGYNEQFF. In nucleotides, the CDR3 is TGTGCCACCAGCAGTAGGACTAGCGGGTACAATGAGCAGTTCTTC. The chain employs TRBV15 and TRBJ2-1, with 11 bases fitting TRBD2. Germline V lookup: CDR1 LNHNV, CDR2 YYDKDF (reference sequence). CDR3 length: 15 residues. Unmatched junction bases numbered 2, after V lost 3 bases and J lost 4 bases.

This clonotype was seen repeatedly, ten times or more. The CDR3 protein is CASSVTLGAGNTIYF. CDR3 sequence (DNA): TGTGCCAGCAGCGTCACCCTGGGGGCCGGAAACACCATATATTTT. V usage is TRBV9 and J usage is TRBJ1-3; weak D call: TRBD1 (6 bases). V was clipped by 2 bases and J by 4 bases, with 13 bases between them. The CDR3 consists of 15 residues. CDR1 and CDR2 from the germline V gene are SGDLS and YYNGEE.

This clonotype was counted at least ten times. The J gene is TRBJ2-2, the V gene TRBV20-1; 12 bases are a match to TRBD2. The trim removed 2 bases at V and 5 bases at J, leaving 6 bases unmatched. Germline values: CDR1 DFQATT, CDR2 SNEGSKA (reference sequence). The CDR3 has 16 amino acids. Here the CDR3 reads CSARPGLAGPTGELFF. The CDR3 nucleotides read TGCAGTGCTAGACCGGGACTAGCGGGCCCGACCGGGGAGCTGTTTTTT.

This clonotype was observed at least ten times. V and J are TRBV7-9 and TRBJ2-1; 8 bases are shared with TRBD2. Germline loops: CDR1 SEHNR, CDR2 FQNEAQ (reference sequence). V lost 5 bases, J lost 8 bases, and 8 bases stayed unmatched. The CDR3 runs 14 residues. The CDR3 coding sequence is TGTGCCAGCAGCCGTCAGCGGGAGTTGTATGAGCAGTTCTTC. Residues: CASSRQRELYEQFF.

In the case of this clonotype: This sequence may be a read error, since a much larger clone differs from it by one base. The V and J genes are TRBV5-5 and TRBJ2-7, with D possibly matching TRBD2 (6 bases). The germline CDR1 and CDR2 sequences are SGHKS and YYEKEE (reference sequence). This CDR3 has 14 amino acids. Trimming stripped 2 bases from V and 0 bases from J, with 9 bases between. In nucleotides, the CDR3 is TGTGCCAGCAGCTTTGGGGGGTCCTCCTACGAGCAGTACTTC. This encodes CASSFGGSSYEQYF.

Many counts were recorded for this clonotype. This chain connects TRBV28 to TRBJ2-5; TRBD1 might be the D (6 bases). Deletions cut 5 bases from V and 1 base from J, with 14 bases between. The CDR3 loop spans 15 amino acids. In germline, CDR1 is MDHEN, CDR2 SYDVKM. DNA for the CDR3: TGTGCCAGCAGTGGCTTGACAGGCCCCCAAGAGACCCAGTACTTC. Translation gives CASSGLTGPQETQYF.

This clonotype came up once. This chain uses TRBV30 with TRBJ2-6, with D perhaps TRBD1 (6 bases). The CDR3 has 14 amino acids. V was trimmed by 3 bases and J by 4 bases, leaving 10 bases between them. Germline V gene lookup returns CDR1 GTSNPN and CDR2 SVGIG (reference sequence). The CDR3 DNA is TGTGCCTGGAGATGGGGGCTCGGGGCCAACGTCCTGACTTTC. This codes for CAWRWGLGANVLTF.

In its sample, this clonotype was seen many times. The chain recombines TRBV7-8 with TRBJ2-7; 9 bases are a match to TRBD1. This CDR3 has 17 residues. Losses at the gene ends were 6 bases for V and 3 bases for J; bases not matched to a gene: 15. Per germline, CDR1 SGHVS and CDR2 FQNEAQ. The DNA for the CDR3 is TGTGCCAGCAGACGGGTTCCCCCGGGACAGGGTTTCTACGAGCAGTACTTC. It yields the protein CASRRVPPGQGFYEQYF.